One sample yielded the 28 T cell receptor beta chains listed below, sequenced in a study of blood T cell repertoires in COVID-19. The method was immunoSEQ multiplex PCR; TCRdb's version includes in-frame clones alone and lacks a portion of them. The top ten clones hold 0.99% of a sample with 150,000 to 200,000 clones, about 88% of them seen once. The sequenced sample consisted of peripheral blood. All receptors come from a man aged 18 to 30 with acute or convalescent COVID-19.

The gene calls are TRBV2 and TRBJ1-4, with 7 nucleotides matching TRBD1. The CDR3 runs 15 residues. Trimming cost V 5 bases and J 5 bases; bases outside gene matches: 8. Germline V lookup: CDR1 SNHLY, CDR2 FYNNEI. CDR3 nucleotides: TGTGCCAGCAGTCCCGGGACAGCTCCAAATGAAAAACTGTTTTTT. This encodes CASSPGTAPNEKLFF.

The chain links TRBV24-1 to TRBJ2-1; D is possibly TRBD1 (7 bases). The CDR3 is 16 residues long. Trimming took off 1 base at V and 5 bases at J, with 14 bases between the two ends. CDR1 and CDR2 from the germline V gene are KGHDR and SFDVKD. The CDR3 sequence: CATSDFSRGVHNEQFF. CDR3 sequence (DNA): TGTGCCACCAGTGATTTTTCCAGGGGGGTCCACAATGAGCAGTTCTTC.

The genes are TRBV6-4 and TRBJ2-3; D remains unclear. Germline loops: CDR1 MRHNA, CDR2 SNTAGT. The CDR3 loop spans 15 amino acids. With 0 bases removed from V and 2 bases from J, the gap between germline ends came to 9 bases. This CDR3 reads CASSDSGGTTDTQYF. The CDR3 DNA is TGTGCCAGCAGTGACTCTGGCGGTACCACAGATACGCAGTATTTT.

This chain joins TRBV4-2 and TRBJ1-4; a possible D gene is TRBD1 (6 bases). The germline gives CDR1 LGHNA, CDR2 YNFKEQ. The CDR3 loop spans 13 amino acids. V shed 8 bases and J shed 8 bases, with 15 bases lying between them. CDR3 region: CASAQGRGEKLFF. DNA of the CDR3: TGTGCCAGCGCCCAGGGGAGGGGAGAAAAACTGTTTTTT.

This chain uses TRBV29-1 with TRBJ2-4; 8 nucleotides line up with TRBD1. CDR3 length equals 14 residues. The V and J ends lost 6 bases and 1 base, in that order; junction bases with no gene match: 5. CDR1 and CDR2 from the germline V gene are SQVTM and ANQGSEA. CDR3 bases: TGCAGCGTGATGACAGGGGCGGCCAAAAACATTCAGTACTTC. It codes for CSVMTGAAKNIQYF.

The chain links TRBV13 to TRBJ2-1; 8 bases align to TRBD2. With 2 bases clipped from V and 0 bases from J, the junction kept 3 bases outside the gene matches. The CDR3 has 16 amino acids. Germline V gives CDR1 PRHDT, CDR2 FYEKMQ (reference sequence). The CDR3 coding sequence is TGTGCCAGCAGCTTATTAGCGGGGCGCTCCTACAATGAGCAGTTCTTC. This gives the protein CASSLLAGRSYNEQFF.

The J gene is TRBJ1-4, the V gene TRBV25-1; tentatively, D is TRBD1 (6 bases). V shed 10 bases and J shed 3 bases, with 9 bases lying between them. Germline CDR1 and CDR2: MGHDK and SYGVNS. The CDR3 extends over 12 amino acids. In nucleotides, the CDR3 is TGTGCCACACAGGGTCCTAATGAAAAACTGTTTTTT. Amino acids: CATQGPNEKLFF.

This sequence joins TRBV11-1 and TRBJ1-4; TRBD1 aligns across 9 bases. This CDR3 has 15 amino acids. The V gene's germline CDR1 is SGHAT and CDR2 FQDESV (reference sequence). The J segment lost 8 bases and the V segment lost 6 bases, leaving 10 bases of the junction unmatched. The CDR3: CASRPGQGILEKLFF. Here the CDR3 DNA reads TGTGCCAGCAGACCCGGACAGGGGATCTTGGAAAAACTGTTTTTT.

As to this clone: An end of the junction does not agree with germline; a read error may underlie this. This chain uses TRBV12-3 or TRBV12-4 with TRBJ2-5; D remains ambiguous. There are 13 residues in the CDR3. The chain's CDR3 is CASTLDNQETQYF. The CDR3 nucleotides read TGTGCCAGCACTTTAGATAACCAAGAGACCCAGTACTTC.

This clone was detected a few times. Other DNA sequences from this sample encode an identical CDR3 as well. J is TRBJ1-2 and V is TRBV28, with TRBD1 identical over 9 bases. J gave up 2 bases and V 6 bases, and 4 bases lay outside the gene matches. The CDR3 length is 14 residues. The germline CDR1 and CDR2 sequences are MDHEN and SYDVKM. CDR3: CASSSGQGNYGYTF. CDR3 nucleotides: TGTGCCAGCAGCTCCGGACAGGGGAACTATGGCTACACCTTC.

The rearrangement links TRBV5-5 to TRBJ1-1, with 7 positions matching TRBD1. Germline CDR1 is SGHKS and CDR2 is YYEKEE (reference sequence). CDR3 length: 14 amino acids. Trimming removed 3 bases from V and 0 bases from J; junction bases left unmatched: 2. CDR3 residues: CASSSGQMNTEAFF. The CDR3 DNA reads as TGTGCCAGCAGCTCGGGACAGATGAACACTGAAGCTTTCTTT.

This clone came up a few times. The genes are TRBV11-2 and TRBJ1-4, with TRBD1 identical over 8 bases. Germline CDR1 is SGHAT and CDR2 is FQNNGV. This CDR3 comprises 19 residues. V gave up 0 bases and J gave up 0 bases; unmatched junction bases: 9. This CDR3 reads CASSLDTQQGGTTNEKLFF. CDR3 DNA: TGTGCCAGCAGCTTAGATACTCAACAGGGGGGCACAACTAATGAAAAACTGTTTTTT. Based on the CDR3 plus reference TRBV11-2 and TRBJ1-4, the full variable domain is EAGVAQSPRYKIIEKRQSVAFWCNPISGHATLYWYQQILGQGPKLLIQFQNNGVVDDSQLPKDRFSAERLKGVDSTLKIQPAKLEDSAVYLCASSLDTQQGGTTNEKLFFGSGTQLSVL.

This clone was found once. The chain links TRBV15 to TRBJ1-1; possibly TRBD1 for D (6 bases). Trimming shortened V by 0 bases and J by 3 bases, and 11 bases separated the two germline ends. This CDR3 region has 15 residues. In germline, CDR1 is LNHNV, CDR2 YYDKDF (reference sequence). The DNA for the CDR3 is TGTGCCACCAGCAGAGATCGGGGGGCCTACACTGAAGCTTTCTTT. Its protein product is CATSRDRGAYTEAFF.

CDR3 in DNA: TGTGCCACGCGTAGAAACACCGGGGAGCTGTTTTTT. Translated: CATRRNTGELFF. The chain employs TRBV19 and TRBJ2-2; D not resolved. Trimming shortened V by 10 bases and J by 2 bases, and 8 bases separated the two germline ends. The germline CDR1 and CDR2 sequences are LNHDA and SQIVND (reference sequence). CDR3 length: 12 amino acids.

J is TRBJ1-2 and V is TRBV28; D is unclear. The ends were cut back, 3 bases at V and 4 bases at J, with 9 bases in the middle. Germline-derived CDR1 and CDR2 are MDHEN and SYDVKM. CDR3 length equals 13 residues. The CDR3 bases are TGTGCCAGCAGTTTGGTCAGAGGCTATGGCTACACCTTC. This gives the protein CASSLVRGYGYTF.

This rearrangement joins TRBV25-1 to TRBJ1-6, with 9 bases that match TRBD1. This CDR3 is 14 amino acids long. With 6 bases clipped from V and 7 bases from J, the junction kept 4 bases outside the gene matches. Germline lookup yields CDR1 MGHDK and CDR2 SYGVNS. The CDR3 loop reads CASRRDRVNSPLHF. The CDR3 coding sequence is TGTGCCAGCAGAAGGGACAGGGTCAATTCACCCCTCCACTTT.

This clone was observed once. This CDR3 reads CAWSRTRTETQYF. The CDR3 DNA is TGTGCCTGGAGTCGGACACGGACAGAGACCCAGTACTTC. V is TRBV30 and J is TRBJ2-5; D might be TRBD1 (5 bases). Germline-derived CDR1 and CDR2 are GTSNPN and SVGIG (reference sequence). Trimming stripped 2 bases from V and 4 bases from J, with 11 bases between. The CDR3 sequence is 13 residues long.

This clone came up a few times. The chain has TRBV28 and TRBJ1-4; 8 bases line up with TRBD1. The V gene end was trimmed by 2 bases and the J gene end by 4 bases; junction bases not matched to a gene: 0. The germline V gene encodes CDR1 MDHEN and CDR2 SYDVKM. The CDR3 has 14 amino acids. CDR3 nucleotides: TGTGCCAGCAGTTTAACAGGGGGTAATGAAAAACTGTTTTTT. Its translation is CASSLTGGNEKLFF.

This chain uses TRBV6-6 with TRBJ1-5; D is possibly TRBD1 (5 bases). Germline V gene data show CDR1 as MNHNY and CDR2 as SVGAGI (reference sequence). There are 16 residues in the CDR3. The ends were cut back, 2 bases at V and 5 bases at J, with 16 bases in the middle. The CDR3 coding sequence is TGTGCCAGCAGTTACGGAGGGGCTAGTCATCATCAGCCCCAGCATTTT. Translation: CASSYGGASHHQPQHF.

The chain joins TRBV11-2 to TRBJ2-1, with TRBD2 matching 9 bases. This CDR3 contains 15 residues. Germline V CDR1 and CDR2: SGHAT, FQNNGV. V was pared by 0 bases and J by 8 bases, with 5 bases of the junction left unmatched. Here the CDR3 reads CASSLEGGGADEQFF. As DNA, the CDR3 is TGTGCCAGCAGCTTAGAAGGCGGGGGGGCGGATGAGCAGTTCTTC.

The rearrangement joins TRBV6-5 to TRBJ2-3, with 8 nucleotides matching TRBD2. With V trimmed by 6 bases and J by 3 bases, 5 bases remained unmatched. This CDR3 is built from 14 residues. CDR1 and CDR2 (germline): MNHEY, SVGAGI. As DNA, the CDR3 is TGTGCCAGCAGCCGGGTAGCGGGGACAGATACGCAGTATTTT. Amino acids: CASSRVAGTDTQYF.

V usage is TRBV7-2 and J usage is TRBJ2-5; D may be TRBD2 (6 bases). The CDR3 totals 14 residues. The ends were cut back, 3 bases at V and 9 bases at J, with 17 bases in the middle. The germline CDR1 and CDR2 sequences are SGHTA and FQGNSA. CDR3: CASSLGGPLGAQYF. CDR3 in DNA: TGTGCCAGCAGCTTGGGGGGACCGCTTGGGGCCCAGTACTTC. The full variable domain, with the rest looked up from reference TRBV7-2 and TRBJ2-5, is GAGVSQSPSNKVTEKGKDVELRCDPISGHTALYWYRQSLGQGLEFLIYFQGNSAPDKSGLPSDRFSAERTGGSVSTLTIQRTQQEDSAVYLCASSLGGPLGAQYFGPGTRLLVL.

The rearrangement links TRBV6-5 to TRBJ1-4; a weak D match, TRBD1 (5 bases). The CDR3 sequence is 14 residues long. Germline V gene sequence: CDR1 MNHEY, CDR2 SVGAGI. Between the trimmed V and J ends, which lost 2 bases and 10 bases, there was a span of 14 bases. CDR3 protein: CASSYAQGGSKLFF. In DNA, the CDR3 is TGTGCCAGCAGTTACGCGCAGGGTGGGTCAAAACTGTTTTTT.

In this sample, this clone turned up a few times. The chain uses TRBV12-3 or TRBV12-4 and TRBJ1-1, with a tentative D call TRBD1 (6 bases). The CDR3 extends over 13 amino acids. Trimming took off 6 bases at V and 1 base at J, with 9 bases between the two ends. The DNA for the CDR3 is TGTGCCAGCAGCGCCAGGGGGAACACTGAAGCTTTCTTT. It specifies CASSARGNTEAFF.

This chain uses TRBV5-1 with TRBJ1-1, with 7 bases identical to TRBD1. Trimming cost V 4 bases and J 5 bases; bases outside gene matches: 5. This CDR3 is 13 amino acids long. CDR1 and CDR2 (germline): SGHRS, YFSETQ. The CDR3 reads CASSGDRATEAFF. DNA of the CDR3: TGCGCCAGCAGCGGAGACAGGGCGACTGAAGCTTTCTTT. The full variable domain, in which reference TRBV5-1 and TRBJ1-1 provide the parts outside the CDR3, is KAGVTQTPRYLIKTRGQQVTLSCSPISGHRSVSWYQQTPGQGLQFLFEYFSETQRNKGNFPGRFSGRQFSNSRSEMNVSTLELGDSALYLCASSGDRATEAFFGQGTRLTVV.

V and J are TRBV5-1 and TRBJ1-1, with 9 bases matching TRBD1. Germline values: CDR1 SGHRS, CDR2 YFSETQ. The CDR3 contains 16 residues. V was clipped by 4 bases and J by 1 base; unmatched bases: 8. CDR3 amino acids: CASSRGTGIANTEAFF. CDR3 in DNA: TGCGCCAGCAGCCGAGGGACAGGGATTGCGAACACTGAAGCTTTCTTT.

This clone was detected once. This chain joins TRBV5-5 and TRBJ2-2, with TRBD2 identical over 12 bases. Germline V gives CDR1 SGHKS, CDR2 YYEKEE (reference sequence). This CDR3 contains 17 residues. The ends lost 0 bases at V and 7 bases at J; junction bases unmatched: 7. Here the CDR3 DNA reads TGTGCCAGCAGCTTGGAGCTAGCGGGGGGGCCCATCGGGGAGCTGTTTTTT. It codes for CASSLELAGGPIGELFF.

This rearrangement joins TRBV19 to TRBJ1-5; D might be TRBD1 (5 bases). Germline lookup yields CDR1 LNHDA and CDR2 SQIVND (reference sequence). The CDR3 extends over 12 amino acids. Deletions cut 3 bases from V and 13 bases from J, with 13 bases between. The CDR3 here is CASSMSTGLQHF. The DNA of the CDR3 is TGTGCCAGTAGTATGAGTACAGGACTACAGCATTTT.